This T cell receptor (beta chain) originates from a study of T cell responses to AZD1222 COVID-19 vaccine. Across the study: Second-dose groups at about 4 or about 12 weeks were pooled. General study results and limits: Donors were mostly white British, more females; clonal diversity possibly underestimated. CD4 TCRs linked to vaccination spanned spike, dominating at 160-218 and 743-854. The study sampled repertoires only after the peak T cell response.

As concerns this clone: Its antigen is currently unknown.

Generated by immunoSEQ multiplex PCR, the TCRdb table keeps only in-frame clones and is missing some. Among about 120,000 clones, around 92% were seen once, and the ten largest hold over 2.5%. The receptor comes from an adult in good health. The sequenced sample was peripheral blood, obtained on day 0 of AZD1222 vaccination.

In DNA form, the CDR3 reads TGTGCCAGTAGTATCGTAGGGGTGGCTGGGGCCAACGTCCTGACTTTC. Protein product: CASSIVGVAGANVLTF. The chain uses TRBV19 and TRBJ2-6, with D possibly matching TRBD1 (5 bases). V was trimmed by 3 bases and J by 2 bases, leaving 11 bases between them. The CDR3 covers 16 residues. Germline lookup yields CDR1 LNHDA and CDR2 SQIVND (reference sequence).